The sequence of this T cell receptor (beta chain) was determined in a study of shared clonotypes between healthy human individuals. Study outcomes and limitations: Approximately 4.5% was the fraction of naive CD4 clonotypes found shared across several donors. Tissue TCR repertoires likely differ from these blood-only repertoires.

The CDR3 runs to 14 residues. Germline V CDR1 and CDR2: MGHRA, YSYEKL. The V end lost 0 bases, the J end lost 4 bases, and 10 bases lay between the germline ends. Assay: immunoSEQ multiplex PCR; the TCRdb copy retains only in-frame clones and omits some. The sample has roughly 650,000 clones, around 96% seen once. Positive CCR7 selection of CD45RO-negative cells yielded the naive CD8 cells, and terminally differentiated effector memory CD45RA+ cells were excluded. HIV-negative, healthy adults without recent acute infections or vaccinations were the donors. With respect to this clone: The target antigen is unknown.

The TCR originated in a woman aged 25 to 45 in good health. Sequenced input: naive CD8+ T cells sorted from blood. This chain joins TRBV4-1 and TRBJ2-7; D unclear. CDR3 DNA sequence: TGCGCCAGCAGCCAAGATGAATACTGGTACGAGCAGTACTTC. It yields the protein CASSQDEYWYEQYF.